Detailed here is one T cell receptor (beta chain). The CDR3 sequence is 15 residues long. Germline CDR1 is SGHRS and CDR2 is YFSETQ. TCRdb reanalyzed the 5' RACE reads, giving one entry per CDR3 protein sequence and no DNA. The sample totals hundreds of thousands of distinct CDR3 sequences. The sample is drawn from a study of T cells expressing NK-cell markers. The V call is TRBV5-1, the J call TRBJ2-5; TCRdb returns TRBD2, unconfirmable since there is no DNA. The source of this sequence is a man in his late teens or twenties in good health. Sequences were obtained from blood T cells: a sorted CD56 or NKG2C T cell subset, CD4+ or CD8+ T cells, or bulk PBMC T cells (not recorded which). CDR3 amino acids: CASSTGEGRQETQYF.